The entry that follows covers one TCR beta chain sequence. Antigen unknown. This record comes from a study of cytomegalovirus exposure and HLA in healthy donors. Findings of the study overall: Three CMV-associated chains proved CMV antigen-specific in vitro. The study labeled more than 150 TCR beta chains cytomegalovirus-associated. Rare TCR sequences predominated, though certain public TCRs were found in many donors.

Deletions cut 3 bases from V and 4 bases from J, with 16 bases between. The germline CDR1 and CDR2 sequences are MNHEY and SMNVEV (reference sequence). The CDR3 sequence is 16 residues long. The protocol was immunoSEQ multiplex PCR, while the TCRdb copy is restricted to in-frame clones and leaves out a portion. The sample lists around 300,000 clones, around 86% seen once, with less than 1.2% in the top ten. The genes are TRBV27 and TRBJ1-5; D perhaps matches TRBD1 (6 bases). The clonotype originates from a woman aged 18-35 years in good health and CMV-seronegative. Material for sequencing was PBMCs. In nucleotides, the CDR3 is TGTGCCAGCAGTTTCTTGGGAAAGGGGGGGAATCAGCCCCAGCATTTT. This encodes CASSFLGKGGNQPQHF.